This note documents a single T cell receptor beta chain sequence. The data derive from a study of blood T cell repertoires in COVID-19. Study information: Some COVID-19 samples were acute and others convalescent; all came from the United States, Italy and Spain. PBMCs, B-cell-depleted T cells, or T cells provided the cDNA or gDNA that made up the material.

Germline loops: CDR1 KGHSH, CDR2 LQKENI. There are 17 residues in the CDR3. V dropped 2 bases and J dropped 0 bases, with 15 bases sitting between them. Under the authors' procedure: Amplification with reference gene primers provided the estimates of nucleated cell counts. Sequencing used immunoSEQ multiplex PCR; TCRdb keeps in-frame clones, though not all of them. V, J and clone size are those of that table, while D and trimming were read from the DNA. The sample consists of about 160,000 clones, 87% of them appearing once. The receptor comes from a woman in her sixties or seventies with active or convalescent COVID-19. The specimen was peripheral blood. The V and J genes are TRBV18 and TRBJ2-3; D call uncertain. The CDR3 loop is CASSPIPLPKSTDTQYF. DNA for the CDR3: TGTGCCAGCTCACCAATCCCGCTACCAAAGAGCACAGATACGCAGTATTTT. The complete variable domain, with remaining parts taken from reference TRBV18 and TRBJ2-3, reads NAGVMQNPRHLVRRRGQEARLRCSPMKGHSHVYWYRQLPEEGLKFMVYLQKENIIDESGMPKERFSAEFPKEGPSILRIQQVVRGDSAAYFCASSPIPLPKSTDTQYFGPGTRLTVL.